These 20 T cell receptor beta chains were sequenced from one sample in a study of blood T cell repertoires in COVID-19. Profiling relied on immunoSEQ multiplex PCR, and the TCRdb table lists in-frame clones only, not all of them. The table records about 400,000 clones, roughly 86% of them present only once. Sequences were obtained from PBMCs or T cells enriched from blood (not recorded which). The receptor source for this set is a middle-aged woman with acute COVID-19.

This clone was observed at least ten times. One junction end disagrees with the germline gene, perhaps due to a read error. This chain links TRBV19 with TRBJ1-1; 8 positions agree with TRBD1. Germline V gene lookup returns CDR1 LNHDA and CDR2 SQIVND (reference sequence). The CDR3 is made up of 13 amino acids. The CDR3 DNA follows: TGTGCCAGTAGTCGGCAGGGGGCCCTCTCCCCTTCCTTT. This translates into CASSRQGALSPSF.

The chain links TRBV5-4 to TRBJ2-7, with a weak D call TRBD2 (5 bases). Germline V gene data show CDR1 as SGHNT and CDR2 as YYREEE (reference sequence). This CDR3 has 15 amino acids. Between the trimmed V and J ends, which lost 4 bases and 7 bases, there was a span of 21 bases. As DNA, the CDR3 is TGTGCCAGCAGCCCCGGGGATCCTCCTCGGGGAGAGCAGTACTTC. Amino acid sequence: CASSPGDPPRGEQYF.

This chain uses TRBV23-1 with TRBJ1-5, with no clear D. TRBV23-1 is known as an ORF, though its function is uncertain. V was clipped by 0 bases and J by 0 bases, with 9 bases between them. This CDR3 is built from 16 residues. The CDR3 DNA follows: TGCGCCAGCAGTCAATCCCGTCCCAGTAGCAATCAGCCCCAGCATTTT. Encoded protein: CASSQSRPSSNQPQHF.

This chain uses TRBV19 with TRBJ1-1; TRBD1 is a possible D gene (6 bases). Trimming shortened V by 8 bases and J by 1 base, and 11 bases separated the two germline ends. Germline V CDR1 and CDR2: LNHDA, SQIVND (reference sequence). The CDR3 consists of 13 residues. CDR3 in DNA: TGTGCCAGTCTCAAGGACAGGAACACTGAAGCTTTCTTT. This sequence encodes CASLKDRNTEAFF.

V and J are TRBV27 and TRBJ1-2; TRBD1 aligns across 8 bases. The CDR3 covers 15 residues. Trimming cost V 4 bases and J 4 bases; bases outside gene matches: 8. Germline lookup yields CDR1 MNHEY and CDR2 SMNVEV (reference sequence). CDR3 coding DNA: TGTGCCAGCAGTTCTTCAGGGGGCCCCATCTATGGCTACACCTTC. Translated: CASSSSGGPIYGYTF.

The V and J genes are TRBV18 and TRBJ2-1; TRBD1 matches 9 bases. Germline V gene lookup returns CDR1 KGHSH and CDR2 LQKENI. The trim removed 4 bases at V and 7 bases at J, leaving 5 bases unmatched. CDR3 length equals 14 residues. As DNA, the CDR3 is TGTGCCAGCTCACAACAGGGGGCGAGGAATGAGCAGTTCTTC. It specifies CASSQQGARNEQFF. Full variable domain (remainder filled in from reference TRBV18 and TRBJ2-1): NAGVMQNPRHLVRRRGQEARLRCSPMKGHSHVYWYRQLPEEGLKFMVYLQKENIIDESGMPKERFSAEFPKEGPSILRIQQVVRGDSAAYFCASSQQGARNEQFFGPGTRLTVL.

J is TRBJ2-1 and V is TRBV4-1, with 10 bases matching TRBD1. V lost 4 bases, J lost 4 bases, and 10 bases stayed unmatched. Germline V lookup: CDR1 MGHRA, CDR2 YSYEKL. This CDR3 comprises 17 residues. CDR3 sequence reads: CASSPGQGVRSYNEQFF. The CDR3 DNA sequence: TGCGCCAGCAGCCCCGGACAGGGGGTTAGGTCATACAATGAGCAGTTCTTC.

CDR3 sequence reads: CATSDSNTEAFF. The CDR3 nucleotides read TGTGCCACCAGTGACAGTAACACTGAAGCTTTCTTT. V and J are TRBV24-1 and TRBJ1-1, with D unresolved. The CDR3 is 12 amino acids. Deletions cut 4 bases from V and 2 bases from J, with 4 bases between. Germline-derived CDR1 and CDR2 are KGHDR and SFDVKD.

This clone came up a few times. The genes are TRBV4-1 and TRBJ1-2; 7 bases are a match to TRBD1. V shed 0 bases, J shed 3 bases, and the junction held 4 bases outside the gene matches. The CDR3 spans 15 residues. Germline CDR1 is MGHRA and CDR2 is YSYEKL. CDR3 region: CASSQDGGGHYGYTF. In nucleotides, the CDR3 is TGCGCCAGCAGCCAAGATGGAGGGGGCCACTATGGCTACACCTTC.

The chain uses TRBV5-1 and TRBJ2-7; D may be TRBD1 (6 bases). CDR3 length: 14 residues. CDR1 SGHRS and CDR2 YFSETQ come from the germline V gene. Trimming removed 4 bases at V and 4 bases at J, with 15 bases between. The CDR3 sequence is CASSLPGTIYEQYF. The CDR3 region has the DNA TGCGCCAGCAGCCTCCCGGGGACAATTTACGAGCAGTACTTC.

This chain joins TRBV6-5 and TRBJ2-7, with 7 bases fitting TRBD2. V shed 7 bases and J 2 bases; nucleotides not matched to a gene: 11. The CDR3 contains 15 residues. The germline V gene encodes CDR1 MNHEY and CDR2 SVGAGI. Here the CDR3 DNA reads TGTGCCAGCACAGGAAGGGACTATCTCACCTACGAGCAGTACTTC. Amino acid sequence: CASTGRDYLTYEQYF.

About this clone: Different DNA sequences within this sample yield the same CDR3. The V and J genes are TRBV5-1 and TRBJ1-1; D remains unclear. Trimming took off 2 bases at V and 2 bases at J, with 7 bases between the two ends. The CDR3 has 13 amino acids. Germline lookup yields CDR1 SGHRS and CDR2 YFSETQ. The CDR3 sequence is CASSLTVNTEAFF. For the CDR3, the DNA is TGCGCCAGCAGCTTAACAGTAAACACTGAAGCTTTCTTT.

This clone was picked up one time. The chain recombines TRBV5-1 with TRBJ1-5, with 7 bases lining up with TRBD1. CDR3 length: 18 amino acids. Germline CDR1 and CDR2: SGHRS and YFSETQ. V dropped 2 bases and J dropped 2; count of bases not matched to a gene: 13. As DNA, the CDR3 is TGCGCCAGCAGCTTCCTGACAGGGATCATGTTATGCAATCAGCCCCAGCATTTT. Translated, it gives CASSFLTGIMLCNQPQHF.

Comments on this clone: Other nucleotide sequences from this sample produce the same CDR3. This chain links TRBV19 with TRBJ1-1; TRBD1 agrees at 8 bases. The CDR3 is 14 residues long. CDR1 is LNHDA, CDR2 SQIVND, per germline (reference sequence). The trim removed 3 bases at V and 5 bases at J, leaving 5 bases unmatched. In DNA form, the CDR3 reads TGTGCCAGTAGTATTGGACAGGGCTGGACTGAAGCTTTCTTT. Translation: CASSIGQGWTEAFF.

The CDR3 DNA sequence: TGTGCCAGCAGTGAAGCGGTGATGGGGGGCCAAGAGACCCAGTACTTC. Amino acids: CASSEAVMGGQETQYF. V is TRBV2 and J is TRBJ2-5; possible D gene TRBD2, 6 bases. From germline, CDR1 is SNHLY and CDR2 FYNNEI. Trimming cost V 0 bases and J 1 base, with 12 bases left between them. This CDR3 spans 16 amino acids.

The rearrangement links TRBV7-9 to TRBJ1-2; D unresolved. CDR1 and CDR2 from the germline V gene are SEHNR and FQNEAQ (reference sequence). The CDR3 consists of 15 residues. V lost 0 bases and J lost 7, with 15 bases in between. In DNA form, the CDR3 reads TGTGCCAGCAGCTTAGCGGTTAGGGATAGCGGTGGCTACACCTTC. This gives the protein CASSLAVRDSGGYTF. Complete variable domain (other parts from reference TRBV7-9 and TRBJ1-2): DTGVSQNPRHKITKRGQNVTFRCDPISEHNRLYWYRQTLGQGPEFLTYFQNEAQLEKSRLLSDRFSAERPKGSFSTLEIQRTEQGDSAMYLCASSLAVRDSGGYTFGSGTRLTVV.

CDR3 DNA: TGCGCCAGCAGCTTGGTGGGGGGGCCCAATTCACCCCTCCACTTT. Residues: CASSLVGGPNSPLHF. This chain uses TRBV5-1 with TRBJ1-6, with D perhaps matching TRBD1 (6 bases). Trimming cost V 0 bases and J 7 bases, with 11 bases left between them. The V gene's germline CDR1 is SGHRS and CDR2 YFSETQ. The CDR3 consists of 15 residues. Based on the CDR3 plus reference TRBV5-1 and TRBJ1-6, the full variable domain is KAGVTQTPRYLIKTRGQQVTLSCSPISGHRSVSWYQQTPGQGLQFLFEYFSETQRNKGNFPGRFSGRQFSNSRSEMNVSTLELGDSALYLCASSLVGGPNSPLHFGNGTRLTVT.

The chain joins TRBV12-3 or TRBV12-4 to TRBJ2-5; TRBD1 is a possible D gene (5 bases). CDR3 size: 11 residues. V lost 6 bases to trimming and J lost 4 bases, with 6 bases between them. The DNA for the CDR3 is TGTGCCAGCAGAGGGGTAGAGACCCAGTACTTC. It specifies CASRGVETQYF.

The J gene is TRBJ1-1, the V gene TRBV7-9, with TRBD1 matching over 9 bases. CDR3 length: 15 residues. The junction had 1 base not matched to a gene; V was cut back by 1 base and J by 1 base. CDR1 and CDR2 from the germline V gene are SEHNR and FQNEAQ (reference sequence). The CDR3 protein is CASSLGDRANTEAFF. The CDR3 bases are TGTGCCAGCAGCTTAGGGGACAGGGCGAACACTGAAGCTTTCTTT.

V usage is TRBV6-5 and J usage is TRBJ2-7; 11 bases map to TRBD1. Germline CDR1 MNHEY, CDR2 SVGAGI. The CDR3 is 15 residues long. Losses at the gene ends were 1 base for V and 6 bases for J; bases not matched to a gene: 5. The CDR3 sequence: CASSYWGQGDGEQYF. The CDR3 DNA sequence: TGTGCCAGCAGTTACTGGGGACAGGGGGACGGCGAGCAGTACTTC.